The T cell receptor beta chain described here comes from a study of blood T cell repertoires in COVID-19. Germline V CDR1 and CDR2: MDHEN, SYDVKM. The CDR3 runs to 14 residues. The J segment lost 4 bases and the V segment lost 6 bases, leaving 5 bases of the junction unmatched. Per the original methods: Nucleated cell number was recorded as an estimate derived from reference gene primer amplification. Sequencing was performed with immunoSEQ multiplex PCR; in TCRdb, only in-frame clones are kept and a portion is missing. V and J calls plus clone size are reproduced from that table; the DNA served to infer D and trimming. The sample carries 95,000 to 120,000 clones, approximately 89% recorded once.

Sequencing was carried out using peripheral blood. The sequence derives from a woman in her sixties or seventies with COVID-19, enrolled during active disease. The chain links TRBV28 to TRBJ1-2; 10 bases align to TRBD1. The CDR3 loop is CASSNRQGAYGYTF. The CDR3, as DNA: TGTGCCAGCAGCAATAGACAGGGGGCCTATGGCTACACCTTC.